This is a list of T cell receptor beta chains from one sample in a study of cytomegalovirus exposure and HLA in healthy donors. The protocol was immunoSEQ multiplex PCR, while the TCRdb copy is restricted to in-frame clones and leaves out a portion. The repertoire holds over 150,000 clones, with about 81% as singletons. Sequenced sample: PBMCs. These receptors all stem from a woman in her 30s in good health and CMV-seronegative. Each CDR3 is given with its conserved first and last residue. The order of the fields is V gene, J gene, D gene, CDR3 length, clone size, CDR3 protein, CDR3 DNA. A D gene is named only where the DNA matches it firmly. Only part of the rows carry a size: once, few, many, or a class if the clone is expanded.

V gene: TRBV15; J gene: TRBJ2-1; D gene: TRBD2; CDR3 length: 20; clone size: -; CDR3 protein: CATSSEGLAGGPVVYNEQFF; CDR3 DNA: TGTGCCACCAGCAGCGAAGGGCTAGCGGGAGGCCCTGTCGTTTACAATGAGCAGTTCTTC
V gene: TRBV7-2; J gene: TRBJ1-3; D gene: -; CDR3 length: 14; clone size: -; CDR3 protein: CASSLERGGNTIYF; CDR3 DNA: TGTGCCAGCAGCTTAGAAAGGGGCGGAAACACCATATATTTT
V gene: TRBV28; J gene: TRBJ1-2; D gene: -; CDR3 length: 13; clone size: -; CDR3 protein: CASNSGGGYGYTF; CDR3 DNA: TGTGCCAGCAACTCGGGGGGCGGCTATGGCTACACCTTC
V gene: TRBV6-5; J gene: TRBJ2-1; D gene: TRBD1; CDR3 length: 16; clone size: -; CDR3 protein: CASSYSSGQGYNEQFF; CDR3 DNA: TGTGCCAGCAGTTACTCATCCGGACAGGGCTACAATGAGCAGTTCTTC
V gene: TRBV27; J gene: TRBJ1-2; D gene: TRBD1; CDR3 length: 17; clone size: -; CDR3 protein: CASSSGTGGAFGYGYTF; CDR3 DNA: TGTGCCAGCAGTTCCGGGACAGGGGGCGCTTTTGGCTATGGCTACACCTTC
V gene: TRBV7-9; J gene: TRBJ2-5; D gene: -; CDR3 length: 15; clone size: -; CDR3 protein: CSSSLAIGGQETQYF; CDR3 DNA: TGTTCCAGCAGCTTAGCGATCGGAGGCCAAGAGACCCAGTACTTC
V gene: TRBV4-3; J gene: TRBJ2-1; D gene: TRBD2; CDR3 length: 13; clone size: -; CDR3 protein: CASSQEGGVEQFF; CDR3 DNA: TGCGCCAGCAGCCAAGAGGGGGGGGTTGAGCAGTTCTTC
V gene: TRBV18; J gene: TRBJ2-4; D gene: -; CDR3 length: 16; clone size: -; CDR3 protein: CASSPMAVLAKNIQYF; CDR3 DNA: TGTGCCAGCTCACCTATGGCTGTCTTAGCCAAAAACATTCAGTACTTC
V gene: TRBV7-6; J gene: TRBJ2-3; D gene: TRBD1; CDR3 length: 17; clone size: -; CDR3 protein: CASSRSAGTGLTDTQYF; CDR3 DNA: TGTGCCAGCAGCCGGAGTGCCGGGACAGGGCTCACAGATACGCAGTATTTT
V gene: TRBV9; J gene: TRBJ2-5; D gene: TRBD1; CDR3 length: 14; clone size: once; CDR3 protein: CASSAWTGGETQYF; CDR3 DNA: TGTGCCAGCAGCGCCTGGACAGGGGGAGAGACCCAGTACTTC
V gene: TRBV7-2; J gene: TRBJ1-4; D gene: -; CDR3 length: 16; clone size: -; CDR3 protein: CASSRHVGGGEEKLFF; CDR3 DNA: TGTGCCAGCAGCCGACATGTCGGGGGTGGTGAGGAAAAACTGTTTTTT
V gene: TRBV19; J gene: TRBJ1-5; D gene: -; CDR3 length: 12; clone size: -; CDR3 protein: CASSLTGQPQHF; CDR3 DNA: TGTGCCAGTAGCCTAACCGGGCAGCCCCAGCATTTT
V gene: TRBV7-9; J gene: TRBJ1-4; D gene: -; CDR3 length: 14; clone size: -; CDR3 protein: CASSLGGGDEKLFF; CDR3 DNA: TGTGCCAGCAGCTTAGGGGGGGGCGACGAAAAACTGTTTTTT
V gene: TRBV27; J gene: TRBJ2-3; D gene: -; CDR3 length: 14; clone size: -; CDR3 protein: CASSLSRLTDTQYF; CDR3 DNA: TGTGCCAGCAGTTTATCCAGGCTCACAGATACGCAGTATTTT
V gene: TRBV7-9; J gene: TRBJ2-5; D gene: -; CDR3 length: 11; clone size: -; CDR3 protein: CSSSFGETQYF; CDR3 DNA: TGTTCCAGCAGCTTCGGGGAGACCCAGTACTTC
V gene: TRBV5-1; J gene: TRBJ2-4; D gene: TRBD1; CDR3 length: 17; clone size: -; CDR3 protein: CASSLVGDRLTKNIQYF; CDR3 DNA: TGCGCCAGCAGCTTGGTAGGGGACAGGCTGACCAAAAACATTCAGTACTTC
V gene: TRBV28; J gene: TRBJ2-6; D gene: TRBD1; CDR3 length: 17; clone size: -; CDR3 protein: CASVKDRGDSGANVLTF; CDR3 DNA: TGTGCCAGCGTAAAGGACAGGGGCGACTCTGGGGCCAACGTCCTGACTTTC
V gene: TRBV2; J gene: TRBJ1-1; D gene: -; CDR3 length: 14; clone size: -; CDR3 protein: CASRLRTANTEAFF; CDR3 DNA: TGTGCCAGCAGGCTCCGGACAGCGAACACTGAAGCTTTCTTT
V gene: TRBV19; J gene: TRBJ2-3; D gene: TRBD2; CDR3 length: 16; clone size: -; CDR3 protein: CASSARTATSADTQYF; CDR3 DNA: TGTGCCAGTAGTGCCAGGACGGCCACTAGCGCAGATACGCAGTATTTT
V gene: TRBV2; J gene: TRBJ1-2; D gene: -; CDR3 length: 11; clone size: few; CDR3 protein: CASSAGIGYTF; CDR3 DNA: TGTGCCAGCAGTGCGGGGATTGGCTACACCTTC
V gene: TRBV6-5; J gene: TRBJ1-1; D gene: -; CDR3 length: 15; clone size: -; CDR3 protein: CASTPTGSSNTEAFF; CDR3 DNA: TGTGCCAGCACCCCAACAGGGTCGTCGAACACTGAAGCTTTCTTT
V gene: TRBV9; J gene: TRBJ1-6; D gene: -; CDR3 length: 16; clone size: -; CDR3 protein: CASSVSLPGYNSPLHF; CDR3 DNA: TGTGCCAGCAGCGTATCCCTTCCGGGCTATAATTCACCCCTCCACTTT
V gene: TRBV19; J gene: TRBJ1-3; D gene: -; CDR3 length: 13; clone size: -; CDR3 protein: CASHTGGGNTIYF; CDR3 DNA: TGTGCCAGTCACACGGGTGGCGGAAACACCATATATTTT
V gene: TRBV27; J gene: TRBJ2-1; D gene: TRBD2; CDR3 length: 17; clone size: -; CDR3 protein: CASSSPGLAGLYNEQFF; CDR3 DNA: TGTGCCAGCAGTTCCCCGGGACTAGCGGGGCTCTACAATGAGCAGTTCTTC
V gene: TRBV9; J gene: TRBJ2-7; D gene: -; CDR3 length: 12; clone size: -; CDR3 protein: CASSVGGTEQYF; CDR3 DNA: TGTGCCAGCAGCGTTGGCGGGACCGAGCAGTACTTC
V gene: TRBV2; J gene: TRBJ2-5; D gene: -; CDR3 length: 13; clone size: -; CDR3 protein: CASRKEREETQYF; CDR3 DNA: TGTGCCAGCAGGAAGGAGAGGGAAGAGACCCAGTACTTC
V gene: TRBV9; J gene: TRBJ2-3; D gene: -; CDR3 length: 17; clone size: -; CDR3 protein: CASSPSPVLGGTDTQYF; CDR3 DNA: TGTGCCAGCAGCCCCAGCCCGGTCCTCGGAGGCACAGATACGCAGTATTTT
V gene: TRBV7-2; J gene: TRBJ1-4; D gene: -; CDR3 length: 16; clone size: -; CDR3 protein: CASSLGWGGAGEKLFF; CDR3 DNA: TGTGCCAGCAGCTTAGGTTGGGGGGGCGCGGGTGAAAAACTGTTTTTT
V gene: TRBV9; J gene: TRBJ1-2; D gene: -; CDR3 length: 14; clone size: -; CDR3 protein: CASSLGNTNYGYTF; CDR3 DNA: TGTGCCAGCAGCCTAGGTAACACTAACTATGGCTACACCTTC
V gene: TRBV28; J gene: TRBJ2-5; D gene: -; CDR3 length: 15; clone size: -; CDR3 protein: CASSLRSQGGETQYF; CDR3 DNA: TGTGCCAGCAGTTTACGTTCTCAGGGTGGGGAGACCCAGTACTTC
V gene: TRBV7-2; J gene: TRBJ2-7; D gene: -; CDR3 length: 14; clone size: -; CDR3 protein: CASSATGSSYEQYF; CDR3 DNA: TGTGCCAGCAGCGCCACAGGATCCTCCTACGAGCAGTACTTC
V gene: TRBV6-5; J gene: TRBJ2-7; D gene: TRBD2; CDR3 length: 15; clone size: -; CDR3 protein: CASRLQAGVRYEQYF; CDR3 DNA: TGTGCCAGCAGATTACAAGCGGGAGTTCGGTACGAGCAGTACTTC
V gene: TRBV5-1; J gene: TRBJ2-2; D gene: TRBD1; CDR3 length: 14; clone size: -; CDR3 protein: CASSSGQGMGELFF; CDR3 DNA: TGCGCCAGCAGCTCGGGACAGGGGATGGGGGAGCTGTTTTTT
V gene: TRBV7-9; J gene: TRBJ2-3; D gene: -; CDR3 length: 17; clone size: -; CDR3 protein: CSSSLVGGSREADTQYF; CDR3 DNA: TGTTCCAGCAGCTTAGTTGGAGGCAGTCGAGAGGCAGATACGCAGTATTTT
V gene: TRBV29-1; J gene: TRBJ2-7; D gene: -; CDR3 length: 13; clone size: -; CDR3 protein: CSVAGGETYEQYF; CDR3 DNA: TGCAGCGTTGCTGGGGGCGAAACCTACGAGCAGTACTTC
V gene: TRBV13; J gene: TRBJ1-2; D gene: TRBD1; CDR3 length: 15; clone size: -; CDR3 protein: CASSRGGRTGVGYTF; CDR3 DNA: TGTGCCAGCAGCAGGGGGGGGCGGACAGGGGTCGGCTACACCTTC
V gene: TRBV11-1; J gene: TRBJ2-3; D gene: TRBD2; CDR3 length: 16; clone size: few; CDR3 protein: CASSPRTSGLTDTQYF; CDR3 DNA: TGTGCCAGCAGCCCTCGGACTAGCGGACTCACAGATACGCAGTATTTT
V gene: TRBV27; J gene: TRBJ2-5; D gene: -; CDR3 length: 13; clone size: -; CDR3 protein: CASRTRNQETQYF; CDR3 DNA: TGTGCCAGCAGGACTAGAAACCAAGAGACCCAGTACTTC
V gene: TRBV12-5; J gene: TRBJ2-1; D gene: TRBD2; CDR3 length: 15; clone size: -; CDR3 protein: CASGLGTSGSNEQFF; CDR3 DNA: TGTGCTAGTGGTTTAGGGACTAGCGGGAGCAATGAGCAGTTCTTC
V gene: TRBV4-3; J gene: TRBJ1-6; D gene: -; CDR3 length: 16; clone size: few; CDR3 protein: CASSQEGGAGPSPLHF; CDR3 DNA: TGCGCCAGCAGCCAAGAGGGAGGGGCAGGCCCATCACCCCTCCACTTT
V gene: TRBV5-4; J gene: TRBJ2-3; D gene: -; CDR3 length: 19; clone size: -; CDR3 protein: CASSSGSQGPLSPTDTQYF; CDR3 DNA: TGTGCCAGCAGCTCGGGTTCCCAGGGGCCGCTTTCACCTACAGATACGCAGTATTTT
V gene: TRBV19; J gene: TRBJ2-3; D gene: -; CDR3 length: 15; clone size: -; CDR3 protein: CASSIGEVSTDTQYF; CDR3 DNA: TGTGCCAGTAGTATAGGGGAGGTTAGCACAGATACGCAGTATTTT
V gene: TRBV4-3; J gene: TRBJ1-6; D gene: -; CDR3 length: 13; clone size: -; CDR3 protein: CASSPSGGSPLHF; CDR3 DNA: TGCGCCAGCAGCCCTTCCGGGGGTTCACCCCTCCACTTT
V gene: TRBV30; J gene: TRBJ2-3; D gene: TRBD1; CDR3 length: 16; clone size: -; CDR3 protein: CAGDGGDRGIVDTQYF; CDR3 DNA: TGTGCGGGGGATGGGGGGGACAGGGGAATCGTCGATACGCAGTATTTT
V gene: TRBV6-5; J gene: TRBJ1-5; D gene: TRBD1; CDR3 length: 14; clone size: -; CDR3 protein: CATRAGGFNQPQHF; CDR3 DNA: TGTGCCACCAGGGCAGGGGGCTTCAATCAGCCCCAGCATTTT
V gene: TRBV28; J gene: TRBJ2-1; D gene: TRBD2; CDR3 length: 18; clone size: -; CDR3 protein: CASSVYPSPSGSYNEQFF; CDR3 DNA: TGTGCCAGCAGTGTATATCCCTCTCCTAGCGGCTCCTACAATGAGCAGTTCTTC
V gene: TRBV28; J gene: TRBJ1-2; D gene: TRBD1; CDR3 length: 16; clone size: -; CDR3 protein: CASSPRQGIGIIGYTF; CDR3 DNA: TGTGCCAGCAGTCCCCGACAGGGGATTGGTATAATTGGCTACACCTTC
V gene: TRBV15; J gene: TRBJ2-3; D gene: -; CDR3 length: 19; clone size: -; CDR3 protein: CATGRDIGVGLLSTDTQYF; CDR3 DNA: TGTGCCACAGGACGGGACATTGGGGTAGGGCTCCTTAGCACAGATACGCAGTATTTT
V gene: TRBV5-4; J gene: TRBJ2-3; D gene: TRBD2; CDR3 length: 17; clone size: few; CDR3 protein: CASSLRIAGGSTDTQYF; CDR3 DNA: TGTGCCAGCAGCTTAAGGATAGCGGGAGGGAGCACAGATACGCAGTATTTT
V gene: TRBV28; J gene: TRBJ2-7; D gene: TRBD2; CDR3 length: 15; clone size: -; CDR3 protein: CASSFPSGGSYEQYF; CDR3 DNA: TGTGCCAGCAGTTTCCCTAGCGGGGGCTCCTACGAGCAGTACTTC
V gene: TRBV19; J gene: TRBJ1-5; D gene: TRBD1; CDR3 length: 15; clone size: -; CDR3 protein: CASSTQTGAGQPQHF; CDR3 DNA: TGTGCCAGTAGTACCCAGACAGGGGCCGGTCAGCCCCAGCATTTT
V gene: TRBV27; J gene: TRBJ2-3; D gene: TRBD1; CDR3 length: 16; clone size: few; CDR3 protein: CASSADRGTSTDTQYF; CDR3 DNA: TGTGCCAGCAGTGCCGACAGGGGAACTAGCACAGATACGCAGTATTTT
V gene: TRBV10-3; J gene: TRBJ2-5; D gene: TRBD1; CDR3 length: 16; clone size: -; CDR3 protein: CAISEGQDRGQETQYF; CDR3 DNA: TGTGCCATCAGTGAGGGCCAGGACAGGGGACAGGAGACCCAGTACTTC